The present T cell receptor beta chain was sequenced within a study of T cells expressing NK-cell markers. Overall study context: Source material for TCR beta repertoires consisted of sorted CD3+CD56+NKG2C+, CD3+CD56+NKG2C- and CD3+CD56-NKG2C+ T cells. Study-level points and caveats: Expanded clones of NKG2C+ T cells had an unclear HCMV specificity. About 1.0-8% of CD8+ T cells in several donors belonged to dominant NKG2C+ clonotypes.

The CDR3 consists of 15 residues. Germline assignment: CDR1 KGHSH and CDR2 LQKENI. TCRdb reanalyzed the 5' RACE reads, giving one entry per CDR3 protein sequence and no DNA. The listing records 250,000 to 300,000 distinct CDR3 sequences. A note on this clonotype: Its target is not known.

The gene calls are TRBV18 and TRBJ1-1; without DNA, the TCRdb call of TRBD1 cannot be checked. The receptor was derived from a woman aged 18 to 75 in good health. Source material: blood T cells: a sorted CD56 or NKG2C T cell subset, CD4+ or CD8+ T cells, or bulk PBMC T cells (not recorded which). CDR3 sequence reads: CASSPGTAFNTEAFF.